Below, 23 T cell receptor beta chains from the same sample are listed, as sequenced in a study of blood T cells in healthy people across ages. Primers used in a second PCR of about 6 to 12 cycles were a sample-barcoded 5' primer and a J-beta primer mix. TCRdb itself ran the 5' RACE reads through MiXCR, one entry per CDR3 protein. The repertoire holds roughly 1,500,000 distinct CDR3 sequences, with roughly 32% as singletons. The sequencing input was blood. These receptors all stem from a woman in her twenties or thirties in good health.

CDR3 loop: CSASGTGVEQYF. The CDR3 region has the DNA TGCAGTGCTTCCGGGACAGGTGTCGAGCAGTACTTC. This chain uses TRBV20-1 with TRBJ2-4; 8 nucleotides agree with TRBD1. The J call may be wrong; the DNA end is better matched by TRBJ2-7. This CDR3 spans 12 amino acids. Germline V gene data show CDR1 as DFQATT and CDR2 as SNEGSKA (reference sequence).

This clonotype was counted a few times. The CDR3 bases are TGTGCCAGCAGCCGCGACAGGGCGGGGGGAGCTTTCTTT. Amino acid sequence: CASSRDRAGGAFF. The chain joins TRBV12-3 or TRBV12-4 to TRBJ1-1, with 7 bases fitting TRBD1. The junction had 11 bases not matched to a gene; V was cut back by 6 bases and J by 10 bases. This CDR3 spans 13 amino acids.

This clonotype was observed a few times. The CDR3 DNA follows: TGTGCCAGCAGTGACAGGGGAGTAAACTCTCAGTACTTC. It encodes CASSDRGVNSQYF. V and J are TRBV27 and TRBJ2-7, with 8 nucleotides matching TRBD1. This CDR3 has 13 residues. J lost 10 bases, V lost 5 bases, and 10 bases had no gene match. The germline gives CDR1 MNHEY, CDR2 SMNVEV (reference sequence).

The J gene is TRBJ2-2, the V gene TRBV9, with 9 bases identical to TRBD2. Germline V gene sequence: CDR1 SGDLS, CDR2 YYNGEE. The CDR3 totals 18 residues. J was trimmed by 1 base and V by 1 base; bases with no gene match: 8. The CDR3 DNA sequence: TGTGCCAGCAGCGTAACCCCCTTGCGGGAGGGGAACACCGGGGAGCTGTTTTTT. This gives the protein CASSVTPLREGNTGELFF. The variable domain in full, completed from reference TRBV9 and TRBJ2-2, reads DSGVTQTPKHLITATGQRVTLRCSPRSGDLSVYWYQQSLDQGLQFLIQYYNGEERAKGNILERFSAQQFPDLHSELNLSSLELGDSALYFCASSVTPLREGNTGELFFGEGSRLTVL.

This clonotype occurred many times. J is TRBJ2-1 and V is TRBV5-1, with a weak D call TRBD2 (6 bases). V lost 1 base, J lost 0 bases, and 11 bases lay in between. There are 16 residues in the CDR3. The germline gives CDR1 SGHRS, CDR2 YFSETQ. CDR3 sequence: CASSLIVGGSYNEQFF. The CDR3 bases are TGCGCCAGCAGCTTGATTGTGGGAGGCTCCTACAATGAGCAGTTCTTC. The full variable domain, its missing parts supplied by reference TRBV5-1 and TRBJ2-1, is KAGVTQTPRYLIKTRGQQVTLSCSPISGHRSVSWYQQTPGQGLQFLFEYFSETQRNKGNFPGRFSGRQFSNSRSEMNVSTLELGDSALYLCASSLIVGGSYNEQFFGPGTRLTVL.

Note on this clonotype: Possible read error: a much larger clone is one base away. The chain recombines TRBV29-1 with TRBJ2-1; D is possibly TRBD2 (5 bases). Germline V lookup: CDR1 SQVTM, CDR2 ANQGSEA. Trimming removed 2 bases from V and 10 bases from J, with 12 bases in between. This CDR3 spans 12 amino acids. Written as DNA, the CDR3 is TGCAGCGTTGAAACCCCTAGCCTGGAGCAGTTCTTC. This gives the protein CSVETPSLEQFF.

The chain combines TRBV27 with TRBJ2-3, with 11 positions matching TRBD2. CDR3 length: 17 residues. V shed 2 bases, J shed 2 bases, and the junction held 6 bases outside the gene matches. The V gene's germline CDR1 is MNHEY and CDR2 SMNVEV (reference sequence). This chain's CDR3 is CASSLGSTSGVTDTQYF. For the CDR3, the DNA is TGTGCCAGCAGTTTAGGTTCGACTAGCGGGGTCACAGATACGCAGTATTTT.

The chain links TRBV29-1 to TRBJ2-7, with TRBD2 matching 8 bases. This CDR3 contains 14 residues. Germline CDR1 is SQVTM and CDR2 is ANQGSEA. The V segment lost 5 bases and the J segment 3 bases; nucleotides outside the gene matches: 9. The CDR3 sequence is CSVQKGAGDYEQYF. The CDR3 bases are TGCAGCGTTCAAAAGGGAGCGGGAGACTACGAGCAGTACTTC.

This clonotype was found a few times. The chain employs TRBV7-9 and TRBJ1-2; TRBD1 matches 8 bases. The CDR3 totals 14 residues. From germline, CDR1 is SEHNR and CDR2 FQNEAQ (reference sequence). The ends lost 5 bases at V and 8 bases at J; junction bases unmatched: 10. The CDR3 reads CASSRTDRAGGYTF. The CDR3 DNA follows: TGTGCCAGCAGCCGGACGGACAGGGCGGGCGGCTACACCTTC.

The DNA for the CDR3 is TGTGCCAGCTCACCACCGTTATCGCGTGATGAGCAGTTCTTC. It encodes CASSPPLSRDEQFF. This chain uses TRBV18 with TRBJ2-1; D ambiguous. Germline CDR1 is KGHSH and CDR2 is LQKENI. V dropped 0 bases and J dropped 8 bases, with 11 bases sitting between them. The CDR3 consists of 14 residues.

The chain employs TRBV7-9 and TRBJ2-1, with D tentatively TRBD1 (6 bases). Trimming cost V 2 bases and J 6 bases, with 17 bases left between them. This CDR3 has 16 residues. Germline V gives CDR1 SEHNR, CDR2 FQNEAQ (reference sequence). The CDR3 DNA sequence: TGTGCCAGCAGCTTATTCCTGGGGCCAGGGGTCAATGAGCAGTTCTTC. Protein sequence: CASSLFLGPGVNEQFF. The whole variable domain, remainder taken from reference TRBV7-9 and TRBJ2-1, is DTGVSQNPRHKITKRGQNVTFRCDPISEHNRLYWYRQTLGQGPEFLTYFQNEAQLEKSRLLSDRFSAERPKGSFSTLEIQRTEQGDSAMYLCASSLFLGPGVNEQFFGPGTRLTVL.

This chain joins TRBV6-1 and TRBJ2-7; 9 positions match TRBD1. The CDR3 is 14 amino acids. Germline-derived CDR1 and CDR2 are MNHNS and SASEGT. Unmatched junction bases numbered 5, after V lost 8 bases and J lost 0 bases. The CDR3, as DNA: TGTGCCAGCGGGCAGACAGGGGGCTCCTACGAGCAGTACTTC. The encoded protein is CASGQTGGSYEQYF.

Only a few counts were recorded for this clonotype. The genes are TRBV10-3 and TRBJ2-5, with no clear D. CDR1 and CDR2 (germline): ENHRY, SYGVKD. This CDR3 contains 14 residues. Trimming shortened V by 3 bases and J by 4 bases, and 12 bases separated the two germline ends. CDR3 coding DNA: TGTGCCATCAGTGAATCCTCTCCCTCAGAGACCCAGTACTTC. Amino acids: CAISESSPSETQYF.

This clonotype has just a few counts. The rearrangement uses TRBV7-9 and TRBJ2-7; possibly TRBD1 for D (5 bases). The germline CDR1 and CDR2 sequences are SEHNR and FQNEAQ (reference sequence). The CDR3 is 13 residues long. Deletions cut 5 bases from V and 4 bases from J, with 12 bases between. The CDR3 region is CASSPPPGYEQYF. The CDR3 nucleotides read TGTGCCAGCAGCCCACCTCCAGGGTACGAGCAGTACTTC.

The chain employs TRBV29-1 and TRBJ2-3; the D gene could be TRBD1 or TRBD2 (5 bases each). Per the germline V gene, CDR1 is SQVTM and CDR2 is ANQGSEA. The CDR3 is 13 residues long. V was trimmed by 5 bases and J by 2 bases, leaving 11 bases between them. Here the CDR3 DNA reads TGCAGCGTTCAAGGGGAGAACACAGATACGCAGTATTTT. This gives the protein CSVQGENTDTQYF.

As to this clonotype: A junction end diverges from the germline sequence, so it may reflect a read error. This sequence joins TRBV5-1 and TRBJ2-1; 11 bases align to TRBD2. The germline gives CDR1 SGHRS, CDR2 YFSETQ. This CDR3 is built from 18 residues. As DNA, the CDR3 is TGCGCCCGCAGCCTCTCCCCCGGGACTAGCGGAGGCTACAATGAGCAGTTCTTC. Residues: CARSLSPGTSGGYNEQFF.

As for this clonotype: A read error may produce the germline difference seen at one junction end. The chain links TRBV29-1 to TRBJ1-2, with 8 positions matching TRBD1. The CDR3 covers 13 residues. Germline CDR1 SQVTM, CDR2 ANQGSEA. The CDR3 reads CSVRTGINNGYTF. CDR3 bases: TGCAGCGTCCGGACAGGGATTAACAATGGCTACACCTTC.

J is TRBJ1-2 and V is TRBV9, with D possibly being TRBD1 (6 bases). The ends were cut back, 3 bases at V and 2 bases at J, with 14 bases in the middle. CDR1 and CDR2 (germline): SGDLS, YYNGEE. There are 15 residues in the CDR3. In DNA, the CDR3 is TGTGCCAGCAGCGGCGGGGGCAGACGAAACTATGGCTACACCTTC. It codes for CASSGGGRRNYGYTF.

In its sample, this clonotype was seen a few times. The chain uses TRBV3-1 and TRBJ2-5; 7 bases line up with TRBD2. Per germline, CDR1 LGHDT and CDR2 YNNKEL (reference sequence). The CDR3 loop spans 15 amino acids. Trimming cost V 7 bases and J 5 bases; bases outside gene matches: 13. CDR3: CASNHGIAGTETQYF. Written as DNA, the CDR3 is TGTGCCAGCAACCACGGTATAGCGGGTACGGAGACCCAGTACTTC.

This clonotype occurred a few times. This chain links TRBV7-9 with TRBJ2-1; the D gene is possibly TRBD1 (6 bases). Germline V CDR1 and CDR2: SEHNR, FQNEAQ (reference sequence). The CDR3 extends over 17 amino acids. Trimming removed 4 bases from V and 4 bases from J, with 20 bases in between. The CDR3 bases are TGTGCCAGCAGCTCCCCGGGACATACCTCCTCTTACAATGAGCAGTTCTTC. Translation gives CASSSPGHTSSYNEQFF. The full variable domain, in which reference TRBV7-9 and TRBJ2-1 provide the parts outside the CDR3, is DTGVSQNPRHKITKRGQNVTFRCDPISEHNRLYWYRQTLGQGPEFLTYFQNEAQLEKSRLLSDRFSAERPKGSFSTLEIQRTEQGDSAMYLCASSSPGHTSSYNEQFFGPGTRLTVL.

This clonotype was observed at least ten times. This sequence joins TRBV7-9 and TRBJ2-7; D is undetermined. The CDR3 spans 12 residues. The ends were cut back, 1 base at V and 7 bases at J, with 8 bases in the middle. Germline values: CDR1 SEHNR, CDR2 FQNEAQ (reference sequence). In nucleotides, the CDR3 is TGTGCCAGCAGCTTAGGCCCTAATGAGCAGTACTTC. It specifies CASSLGPNEQYF.

Comment on this clonotype: One end of the junction is discordant with germline, which a read error may explain. This chain links TRBV7-9 with TRBJ2-2, with D possibly being TRBD2 (6 bases). Germline assignment: CDR1 SEHNR and CDR2 FQNEAQ (reference sequence). The CDR3 is made up of 15 amino acids. CDR3 DNA: TGCGCCAGCAGCTTTGCCCGACTAGTCACCGGGGAGCTGTTTTTT. Translating gives CASSFARLVTGELFF.

The V and J genes are TRBV15 and TRBJ1-1, with TRBD1 matching over 9 bases. The V segment lost 11 bases and the J segment 1 base; nucleotides outside the gene matches: 5. The length of the CDR3 is 13 residues. Germline loops: CDR1 LNHNV, CDR2 YYDKDF (reference sequence). The CDR3 sequence: CAAKGQGNTEAFF. The CDR3 bases are TGTGCCGCCAAGGGACAGGGGAACACTGAAGCTTTCTTT. Looking up the rest from reference TRBV15 and TRBJ1-1 gives the full variable domain: DAMVIQNPRYQVTQFGKPVTLSCSQTLNHNVMYWYQQKSSQAPKLLFHYYDKDFNNEADTPDNFQSRRPNTSFCFLDIRSPGLGDTAMYLCAAKGQGNTEAFFGQGTRLTVV.